This entry lists 11 T cell receptor beta chains sequenced from one sample in a study of cytomegalovirus exposure and HLA in healthy donors (dated by TCRdb to 2016 to 2017). The receptor library was made with the immunoSEQ multiplex PCR assay. A mixture of 60 forward primers for TCR Vbeta segments and 13 reverse primers for TCR Jbeta segments was used in the multiplex PCR. TCRdb retrieved this table from immuneACCESS and kept in-frame rearrangements only. Not all clones are present; in checked studies, unresolved V genes account for under half, and no reason is known for the remainder. This sample has some 150,000 clones in its table, and about 78% of those were observed once. Jointly, the top ten make up about 1.5% of the sample. Specimen: PBMCs. Receptors originate from a male donor in good health and CMV-seronegative.

The CDR3 loop reads CASSPREVTDTQYF. The CDR3 DNA reads as TGTGCCAGCTCACCACGGGAGGTCACAGATACGCAGTATTTT. The chain employs TRBV18 and TRBJ2-3; possible D gene TRBD2, 6 bases. The CDR3 covers 14 residues. Trimming stripped 1 base from V and 2 bases from J, with 7 bases between. In germline, CDR1 is KGHSH, CDR2 LQKENI.

The chain links TRBV4-3 to TRBJ2-3; 8 bases map to TRBD2. With V trimmed by 4 bases and J by 0 bases, 6 bases remained unmatched. CDR3 length: 16 residues. The germline gives CDR1 LGHNA, CDR2 YSLEER. CDR3 nucleotide sequence: TGCGCCAGCAGCCGCGGACTAGCTCAAAGCACAGATACGCAGTATTTT. Translated: CASSRGLAQSTDTQYF.

In DNA, the CDR3 is TGTGCCAGCAGCCACCTAGCGGGCCCCTACAATGAGCAGTTCTTC. As protein: CASSHLAGPYNEQFF. The chain is built from TRBV11-1 and TRBJ2-1, with 8 bases aligning to TRBD2. In germline, CDR1 is SGHAT, CDR2 FQDESV (reference sequence). J was trimmed by 2 bases and V by 5 bases; bases with no gene match: 5. The CDR3 has 15 residues. Looking up the rest from reference TRBV11-1 and TRBJ2-1 gives the full variable domain: EAEVAQSPRYKITEKSQAVAFWCDPISGHATLYWYRQILGQGPELLVQFQDESVVDDSQLPKDRFSAERLKGVDSTLKIQPAELGDSAMYLCASSHLAGPYNEQFFGPGTRLTVL.

The J gene is TRBJ2-7, the V gene TRBV30; TRBD2 is a possible D gene (5 bases). The V end was cut by 4 bases, the J end by 6 bases, with 13 bases between. The germline gives CDR1 GTSNPN, CDR2 SVGIG (reference sequence). The CDR3 totals 12 residues. CDR3 DNA sequence: TGTGCCTGGACCCAAGGGAGAGGCGAGCAGTACTTC. The encoded protein is CAWTQGRGEQYF. Combining the CDR3 with reference TRBV30 and TRBJ2-7 gives the whole variable domain SQTIHQWPATLVQPVGSPLSLECTVEGTSNPNLYWYRQAAGRGLQLLFYSVGIGQISSEVPQNLSASRPQDRQFILSSKKLLLSDSGFYLCAWTQGRGEQYFGPGTRLTVT.

This clone showed up just a few times. The V call is TRBV7-9, the J call TRBJ1-4; possible D gene TRBD1, 5 bases. Looked up from germline, CDR1 is SEHNR and CDR2 is FQNEAQ (reference sequence). V lost 4 bases to trimming and J lost 6 bases, with 9 bases between them. The CDR3 totals 13 residues. The CDR3 nucleotides are TGTGCCAGCAGCTATGGGACTCATGAAAAACTGTTTTTT. Encoded protein: CASSYGTHEKLFF.

V gene TRBV6-6 combines with J gene TRBJ2-4, with TRBD1 matching over 7 bases. J lost 3 bases, V lost 5 bases, and 4 bases had no gene match. CDR3 length equals 14 residues. Germline V gives CDR1 MNHNY, CDR2 SVGAGI (reference sequence). The CDR3 spells CASSQGQSKNIQYF. CDR3 DNA sequence: TGTGCCAGCAGTCAGGGACAGAGCAAAAACATTCAGTACTTC.

The V gene is TRBV9, the J gene TRBJ2-5; 12 bases agree with TRBD2. The V gene end was trimmed by 2 bases and the J gene end by 3 bases; junction bases not matched to a gene: 11. This CDR3 contains 18 residues. Germline lookup yields CDR1 SGDLS and CDR2 YYNGEE. The CDR3 bases are TGTGCCAGCAGCGTCCCTAGCGGGGGGGTTAGAAGAGAAGAGACCCAGTACTTC. Encoded protein: CASSVPSGGVRREETQYF.

This clone has a single count. DNA for the CDR3: TGTGCCAGCAGCCTCTCGGGACTAGCGGGAGCTGGAGAGACCCAGTACTTC. The encoded protein is CASSLSGLAGAGETQYF. This rearrangement joins TRBV7-2 to TRBJ2-5; 14 bases are a match to TRBD2. This CDR3 spans 17 amino acids. J gave up 4 bases and V 5 bases, and 9 bases lay outside the gene matches. Looked up from germline, CDR1 is SGHTA and CDR2 is FQGNSA.

DNA for the CDR3: TGTGCCAGTTCGGGGACAGGGGTTCACAACACTGAAGCTTTCTTT. It codes for CASSGTGVHNTEAFF. The rearrangement joins TRBV6-6 to TRBJ1-1; 10 nucleotides agree with TRBD1. With 9 bases clipped from V and 2 bases from J, the junction kept 9 bases outside the gene matches. Germline CDR1 reads MNHNY; CDR2 reads SVGAGI (reference sequence). The CDR3 contains 15 residues.

This rearrangement joins TRBV4-2 to TRBJ2-5; weak D call: TRBD1 (5 bases). The CDR3 runs to 14 residues. V was clipped by 0 bases and J by 4 bases, with 9 bases between them. CDR1 and CDR2 from the germline V gene are LGHNA and YNFKEQ. CDR3 nucleotide sequence: TGTGCCAGCAGCCAAGATGCCCAGGGAGAGACCCAGTACTTC. This encodes CASSQDAQGETQYF.

V and J are TRBV7-3 and TRBJ2-7; perhaps TRBD2 as D (6 bases). This CDR3 contains 15 residues. The germline V and J ends were trimmed by 5 bases and 0 bases, with 14 bases remaining between them. CDR1 and CDR2 from the germline V gene are SGHTA and FQGTGA. CDR3 protein: CASSLNSGPSYEQYF. As DNA, the CDR3 is TGTGCCAGCAGCCTTAACAGCGGGCCCTCCTACGAGCAGTACTTC. Full variable domain (missing parts from reference TRBV7-3 and TRBJ2-7): GAGVSQTPSNKVTEKGKYVELRCDPISGHTALYWYRQSLGQGPEFLIYFQGTGAADDSGLPNDRFFAVRPEGSVSTLKIQRTERGDSAVYLCASSLNSGPSYEQYFGPGTRLTVT.